The 31 T cell receptor beta chains listed next were all sequenced from one sample in a study of T-cell reconstitution after alpha-beta-depleted transplantation in children. The authors prepared the TCRbeta library with unique molecular identifiers. A single record per CDR3 protein comes from TCRdb applying MiXCR to the PCR reads. Altogether about 400,000 distinct CDR3 sequences are present, roughly 20% being singletons, with the ten largest covering 3.8%. Source: PBMCs from the stem cell graft donor, taken from the stem cell graft. These TCRs come from a human donor who donated a stem cell graft to a child with acute myeloid leukemia.

This clonotype was found a few times. The chain carries TRBV2 and TRBJ2-3; D ambiguous. V dropped 3 bases and J dropped 5 bases, with 9 bases sitting between them. Germline CDR1 reads SNHLY; CDR2 reads FYNNEI. This CDR3 is 13 amino acids long. CDR3 loop: CASSEGWGDTQYF. CDR3 in DNA: TGTGCCAGCAGTGAGGGGTGGGGAGATACGCAGTATTTT.

This chain links TRBV12-3 or TRBV12-4 with TRBJ1-2; TRBD1 matches at 10 bases. With V trimmed by 4 bases and J by 7 bases, 3 bases remained unmatched. The CDR3 is 13 amino acids. The CDR3 sequence: CASSWDRGFGYTF. The CDR3 region has the DNA TGTGCCAGCAGTTGGGACAGGGGTTTTGGCTACACCTTC.

The chain is built from TRBV29-1 and TRBJ2-5; TRBD2 aligns across 7 bases. Germline V gene sequence: CDR1 SQVTM, CDR2 ANQGSEA. This CDR3 is built from 16 residues. J gave up 2 bases and V 6 bases, and 15 bases lay outside the gene matches. CDR3 loop: CSVAGTGRAGQETQYF. The CDR3 nucleotides are TGCAGCGTCGCGGGCACCGGGAGAGCGGGGCAAGAGACCCAGTACTTC.

The chain employs TRBV20-1 and TRBJ2-4, with 12 bases identical to TRBD2. There are 14 residues in the CDR3. V gave up 3 bases and J gave up 6 bases; unmatched junction bases: 3. Germline assignment: CDR1 DFQATT and CDR2 SNEGSKA (reference sequence). CDR3 amino acids: CSARTSGSGNIQYF. Here the CDR3 DNA reads TGCAGTGCTAGGACTAGCGGGAGTGGAAACATTCAGTACTTC.

This chain links TRBV5-1 with TRBJ2-7, with D perhaps TRBD1 (5 bases). This CDR3 has 14 amino acids. Germline lookup yields CDR1 SGHRS and CDR2 YFSETQ. V was cut by 2 bases and J by 3 bases, with 12 bases left in between. The CDR3 nucleotides read TGCGCCAGCAGCTTCTTAGGGGAACACTACGAGCAGTACTTC. The encoded protein is CASSFLGEHYEQYF.

There are many counts of this clonotype. The V gene is TRBV11-2, the J gene TRBJ2-1, with 7 bases fitting TRBD2. This CDR3 is 18 amino acids long. The V and J ends lost 1 base and 0 bases, in that order; junction bases with no gene match: 9. From germline, CDR1 is SGHAT and CDR2 FQNNGV. The CDR3 DNA sequence: TGTGCCAGCAGCTTAGTCCCTAGCGGAAGGAGCTCCTACAATGAGCAGTTCTTC. Protein product: CASSLVPSGRSSYNEQFF.

The CDR3 coding sequence is TGTGCCAGCAGCTTAGACTACCGCCAAGAGACCCAGTACTTC. This encodes CASSLDYRQETQYF. The rearrangement links TRBV7-2 to TRBJ2-5, with no clear D. Per the germline V gene, CDR1 is SGHTA and CDR2 is FQGNSA. CDR3 size: 14 residues. V gave up 1 base and J gave up 1 base, with 7 bases separating them. Full variable domain (remainder filled in from reference TRBV7-2 and TRBJ2-5): GAGVSQSPSNKVTEKGKDVELRCDPISGHTALYWYRQSLGQGLEFLIYFQGNSAPDKSGLPSDRFSAERTGGSVSTLTIQRTQQEDSAVYLCASSLDYRQETQYFGPGTRLLVL.

This clonotype has ten or more counts. The chain recombines TRBV29-1 with TRBJ2-7; 8 bases align to TRBD2. Germline CDR1 SQVTM, CDR2 ANQGSEA. This CDR3 has 10 amino acids. The ends lost 4 bases at V and 7 bases at J; junction bases unmatched: 0. Here the CDR3 DNA reads TGCAGCGTTGGCGGGAGGGAGCAGTACTTC. Translated: CSVGGREQYF.

There are many counts of this clonotype. The CDR3 loop is CSVLRDNYNEQFF. The CDR3 coding sequence is TGCAGCGTGCTCCGGGACAACTACAATGAGCAGTTCTTC. The V call is TRBV29-1, the J call TRBJ2-1; maybe TRBD1 (6 bases). V was clipped by 6 bases and J by 3 bases, with 12 bases between them. CDR3 length: 13 amino acids. CDR1 SQVTM and CDR2 ANQGSEA come from the germline V gene.

This clonotype was recorded at least ten times. The chain recombines TRBV29-1 with TRBJ2-7; no firm D call. CDR1 is SQVTM and CDR2 is ANQGSEA in the germline V gene. The CDR3 loop spans 11 amino acids. V lost 6 bases and J lost 4, with 10 bases in between. CDR3 in amino acids: CSVSTRYEQYF. The CDR3, as DNA: TGCAGCGTCTCGACACGTTACGAGCAGTACTTC.

This chain joins TRBV21-1 and TRBJ2-1; TRBD2 is the table's D call, not checked against the DNA. TRBV21-1 is listed as a pseudogene. This CDR3 is built from 10 residues. In nucleotides, the CDR3 is TGTGCCAGCAGCAGGACTAAGCAGTTCTTC. Protein: CASSRTKQFF.

This clonotype has only a few counts. The V and J genes are TRBV10-3 and TRBJ2-2; D ambiguous. Per germline, CDR1 ENHRY and CDR2 SYGVKD. V was shortened by 2 bases and J by 7 bases, with 14 bases between the two germline ends. The CDR3 spans 15 residues. CDR3 region: CAISENGPRDGELFF. The CDR3 DNA follows: TGTGCCATCAGTGAGAACGGGCCACGCGACGGGGAGCTGTTTTTT.

V usage is TRBV5-1 and J usage is TRBJ2-7, with 7 bases that match TRBD1. The CDR3 extends over 15 amino acids. Germline values: CDR1 SGHRS, CDR2 YFSETQ. V gave up 4 bases and J gave up 5 bases; unmatched junction bases: 12. The CDR3 here is CASSLERTGDHEQYF. The CDR3 coding sequence is TGCGCCAGCAGCCTCGAAAGAACAGGGGACCACGAGCAGTACTTC.

V gene TRBV4-3 combines with J gene TRBJ1-4; TRBD1 agrees at 7 bases. Germline-derived CDR1 and CDR2 are LGHNA and YSLEER. The ends lost 3 bases at V and 8 bases at J; junction bases unmatched: 15. CDR3 size: 17 residues. The CDR3 sequence: CASSQKSPGGWKEKLFF. The CDR3 DNA reads as TGCGCCAGCAGCCAGAAATCCCCAGGGGGATGGAAAGAAAAACTGTTTTTT.

The CDR3 DNA reads as TGTGCCAGCAGTGGCGGGACTAGCAATGAGCAGTTCTTC. This gives the protein CASSGGTSNEQFF. This rearrangement joins TRBV6-6 to TRBJ2-1, with TRBD2 matching over 8 bases. From germline, CDR1 is MNHNY and CDR2 SVGAGI (reference sequence). The V gene end was trimmed by 5 bases and the J gene end by 6 bases; junction bases not matched to a gene: 3. The CDR3 totals 13 residues.

This clonotype was recorded many times. V gene TRBV29-1 combines with J gene TRBJ2-1; TRBD2 matches at 10 bases. The germline V gene has CDR1 SQVTM and CDR2 ANQGSEA. The CDR3 contains 19 residues. Trimming cost V 1 base and J 0 bases; bases outside gene matches: 12. The CDR3 here is CSVEGFRAGGRSSYNEQFF. For the CDR3, the DNA is TGCAGCGTTGAAGGCTTTAGAGCGGGAGGGAGAAGCTCCTACAATGAGCAGTTCTTC.

This clonotype was picked up many times. The chain combines TRBV20-1 with TRBJ2-1; D is unresolved. The CDR3 sequence is 11 residues long. With 6 bases removed from V and 4 bases from J, the gap between germline ends came to 7 bases. CDR1 is DFQATT and CDR2 is SNEGSKA in the germline V gene (reference sequence). Here the CDR3 reads CSASNYNEQFF. The CDR3 DNA is TGCAGTGCCTCAAATTACAATGAGCAGTTCTTC.

This chain joins TRBV20-1 and TRBJ2-5; possibly TRBD1 for D (6 bases). Germline CDR1 and CDR2: DFQATT and SNEGSKA (reference sequence). This CDR3 spans 13 amino acids. Between the trimmed V and J ends, which lost 3 bases and 1 base, there was a span of 9 bases. The DNA for the CDR3 is TGCAGTGCTAGGAGGACAGCCCAAGAGACCCAGTACTTC. Protein sequence: CSARRTAQETQYF.

This clonotype showed up just a few times. This chain links TRBV28 with TRBJ2-7; tentatively, D is TRBD1 (6 bases). Germline assignment: CDR1 MDHEN and CDR2 SYDVKM. The V end was cut by 6 bases, the J end by 0 bases, with 12 bases between. This CDR3 spans 14 amino acids. The CDR3 sequence: CASRTPGVSYEQYF. In DNA form, the CDR3 reads TGTGCCAGCAGGACCCCAGGGGTCTCCTACGAGCAGTACTTC.

The sample holds one count of this clonotype. The chain carries TRBV10-1 and TRBJ2-1; D is possibly TRBD2 (6 bases). CDR1 and CDR2 (germline): WNHNN, SYGVQD (reference sequence). Trimming left V 8 bases short and J 2 bases short, with 16 bases between. There are 15 residues in the CDR3. The CDR3 nucleotides read TGCGCCAGCTGTGCGGGACCTACCCCCTACAATGAGCAGTTCTTC. It is translated as CASCAGPTPYNEQFF.

The gene calls are TRBV4-2 and TRBJ1-1; the D gene is possibly TRBD1 (6 bases). V lost 1 base and J 7 bases, leaving 13 bases between the germline ends. CDR1 is LGHNA, CDR2 YNFKEQ, per germline. There are 14 residues in the CDR3. The CDR3 here is CASSQVGAQGEAFF. As DNA, the CDR3 is TGTGCCAGCAGCCAAGTCGGAGCACAGGGTGAAGCTTTCTTT.

This clonotype was counted only a few times. The V and J genes are TRBV20-1 and TRBJ1-5; 7 positions agree with TRBD1. Germline assignment: CDR1 DFQATT and CDR2 SNEGSKA (reference sequence). The CDR3 loop spans 14 amino acids. J gave up 0 bases and V 4 bases, and 3 bases lay outside the gene matches. CDR3 protein: CSATTGYSNQPQHF. DNA of the CDR3: TGCAGTGCTACGACAGGGTATAGCAATCAGCCCCAGCATTTT.

This clonotype was observed many times. The V gene is TRBV5-1, the J gene TRBJ1-4; TRBD1 matches 10 bases. Unmatched junction bases numbered 8, after V lost 4 bases and J lost 2 bases. Germline V gene lookup returns CDR1 SGHRS and CDR2 YFSETQ. The CDR3 consists of 17 residues. CDR3 coding DNA: TGCGCCAGCAGCCCGGACAGGGGGAGTGGGACTAATGAAAAACTGTTTTTT. As protein: CASSPDRGSGTNEKLFF. The whole variable domain, filled in from reference TRBV5-1 and TRBJ1-4, reads KAGVTQTPRYLIKTRGQQVTLSCSPISGHRSVSWYQQTPGQGLQFLFEYFSETQRNKGNFPGRFSGRQFSNSRSEMNVSTLELGDSALYLCASSPDRGSGTNEKLFFGSGTQLSVL.

This clonotype was detected many times. J is TRBJ1-4 and V is TRBV20-1, with 9 bases that match TRBD1. The germline CDR1 and CDR2 sequences are DFQATT and SNEGSKA (reference sequence). The CDR3 sequence is 16 residues long. V lost 2 bases, J lost 1 base, and 5 bases stayed unmatched. The DNA for the CDR3 is TGCAGTGCTAGACCCGGGACAGGGAGAACTAATGAAAAACTGTTTTTT. Translated: CSARPGTGRTNEKLFF.

Ten or more counts support this clonotype. The chain has TRBV27 and TRBJ2-7; 11 bases agree with TRBD2. This CDR3 is built from 15 residues. Germline CDR1 is MNHEY and CDR2 is SMNVEV (reference sequence). Trimming removed 3 bases from V and 2 bases from J; junction bases left unmatched: 3. The CDR3 reads CASSFRTSGPYEQYF. The CDR3, as DNA: TGTGCCAGCAGTTTTAGGACTAGCGGGCCCTACGAGCAGTACTTC.

Many counts were recorded for this clonotype. V gene TRBV29-1 combines with J gene TRBJ2-1; a weak D match, TRBD1 (5 bases). This CDR3 is 12 amino acids long. Germline assignment: CDR1 SQVTM and CDR2 ANQGSEA. V dropped 5 bases and J dropped 4 bases, with 9 bases sitting between them. The CDR3, as DNA: TGCAGCGTTCGGACACATTACAATGAGCAGTTCTTC. Translated, it gives CSVRTHYNEQFF.

This clonotype occurred a few times. The V gene is TRBV20-1, the J gene TRBJ1-5; D might be TRBD1 (5 bases). The CDR3 is 13 amino acids. V was shortened by 5 bases and J by 4 bases, with 12 bases between the two germline ends. Germline V gives CDR1 DFQATT, CDR2 SNEGSKA (reference sequence). The CDR3 DNA is TGCAGTGCTCTGACAGTGACGAATCAGCCCCAGCATTTT. Amino acid sequence: CSALTVTNQPQHF.

This clonotype came up many times. The chain carries TRBV25-1 and TRBJ2-1; 12 bases map to TRBD2. Per the germline V gene, CDR1 is MGHDK and CDR2 is SYGVNS. The CDR3 has 14 residues. V gave up 7 bases and J gave up 7 bases; unmatched junction bases: 5. CDR3: CASTLAGGRNEQFF. CDR3 bases: TGTGCCAGCACGCTAGCGGGAGGGAGGAATGAGCAGTTCTTC. Using reference TRBV25-1 and TRBJ2-1 for the parts outside the CDR3, the full variable domain is EADIYQTPRYLVIGTGKKITLECSQTMGHDKMYWYQQDPGMELHLIHYSYGVNSTEKGDLSSESTVSRIRTEHFPLTLESARPSHTSQYLCASTLAGGRNEQFFGPGTRLTVL.

The rearrangement joins TRBV4-2 to TRBJ2-5; 7 bases map to TRBD2. The V segment lost 1 base and the J segment 1 base; nucleotides outside the gene matches: 6. The CDR3 runs 16 residues. CDR1 is LGHNA, CDR2 YNFKEQ, per germline. For the CDR3, the DNA is TGTGCCAGCAGCCAAGTTGGCGGCGGGAGCCAAGAGACCCAGTACTTC. Its translation: CASSQVGGGSQETQYF.

This clonotype was observed many times. V gene TRBV5-1 combines with J gene TRBJ1-2; 8 nucleotides align to TRBD1. Germline V lookup: CDR1 SGHRS, CDR2 YFSETQ. The CDR3 contains 14 residues. With V trimmed by 4 bases and J by 0 bases, 2 bases remained unmatched. The CDR3 reads CASSQDRANYGYTF. The CDR3 DNA follows: TGCGCCAGCAGCCAGGACAGGGCTAACTATGGCTACACCTTC.

This clonotype was counted between two and nine times. This chain uses TRBV9 with TRBJ1-2; possibly TRBD1 for D (5 bases). In germline, CDR1 is SGDLS, CDR2 YYNGEE. This CDR3 spans 11 amino acids. The V end was cut by 0 bases, the J end by 10 bases, with 7 bases between. The CDR3 protein is CASSVAGDYTF. CDR3 coding DNA: TGTGCCAGCAGCGTAGCGGGGGACTACACCTTC.